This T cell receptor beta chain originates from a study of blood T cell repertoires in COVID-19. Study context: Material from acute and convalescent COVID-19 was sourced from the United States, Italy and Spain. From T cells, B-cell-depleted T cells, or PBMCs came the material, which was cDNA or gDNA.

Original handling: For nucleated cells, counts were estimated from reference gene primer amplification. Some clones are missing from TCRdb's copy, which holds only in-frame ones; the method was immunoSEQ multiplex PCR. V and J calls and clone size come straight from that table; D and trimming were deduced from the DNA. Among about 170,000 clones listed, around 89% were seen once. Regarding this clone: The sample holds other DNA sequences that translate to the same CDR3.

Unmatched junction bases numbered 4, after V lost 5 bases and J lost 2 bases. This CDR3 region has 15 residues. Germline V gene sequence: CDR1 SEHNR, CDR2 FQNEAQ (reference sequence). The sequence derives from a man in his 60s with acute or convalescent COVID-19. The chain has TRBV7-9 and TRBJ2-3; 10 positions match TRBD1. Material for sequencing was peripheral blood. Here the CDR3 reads CASSPGTGVTDTQYF. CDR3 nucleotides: TGTGCCAGCAGCCCCGGGACAGGGGTCACAGATACGCAGTATTTT.